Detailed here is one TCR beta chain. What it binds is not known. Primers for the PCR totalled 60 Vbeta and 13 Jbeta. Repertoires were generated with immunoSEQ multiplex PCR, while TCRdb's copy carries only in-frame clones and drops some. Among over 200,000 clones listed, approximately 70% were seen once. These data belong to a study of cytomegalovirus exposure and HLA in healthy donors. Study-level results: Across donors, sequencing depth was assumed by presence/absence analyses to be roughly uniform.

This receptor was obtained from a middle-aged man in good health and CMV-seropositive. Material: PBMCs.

This CDR3 is CASRDRDLSYEQYF. The CDR3, as DNA: TGTGCCAGCAGGGACAGGGACCTCTCCTACGAGCAGTACTTC. V is TRBV2 and J is TRBJ2-7, with TRBD1 matching 8 bases. Germline V CDR1 and CDR2: SNHLY, FYNNEI. The junction had 4 bases not matched to a gene; V was cut back by 6 bases and J by 0 bases. The length of the CDR3 is 14 residues. Full variable domain (missing parts from reference TRBV2 and TRBJ2-7): EPEVTQTPSHQVTQMGQEVILRCVPISNHLYFYWYRQILGQKVEFLVSFYNNEISEKSEIFDDQFSVERPDGSNFTLKIRSTKLEDSAMYFCASRDRDLSYEQYFGPGTRLTVT.